This T cell receptor (beta chain) appears in the sequencing data of a study of regulatory T cells in long-lasting Graves disease. Time point reported: persistent/refractory GD, antithyroid drugs over 5 years with positive TRAb. PBMCs were the source of the RNA used for TCR sequencing. Those enrolled as patients came out of an endocrinology department in Xi'an, China. Trimming left V 2 bases short and J 2 bases short, with 13 bases between. The germline V gene encodes CDR1 MNHEY and CDR2 SVGAGI. The CDR3 is made up of 15 amino acids. Study results and caveats: There were preferences for TRBV28, TRBJ1-2 and TRBJ2-5 in persistent disease. Persistent Graves' patients showed a TCR diversity that was lower than that of newly diagnosed ones.

In building TCR beta libraries, iRepertoire HTBI primers were used together with Arm-PCR of CDR3 regions. TCRdb reanalysed the multiplex PCR reads using MiXCR and keeps one entry per CDR3 protein. In the table there are about 310,000 distinct CDR3 sequences, 20% to 25% of which are singletons. This clonotype was picked up many times. The antigen remains undetermined. The clonotype originates from a female donor with Graves disease. Sequencing was performed on peripheral blood mononuclear cells (PBMCs), taken when the disease was refractory, from a patient treated with antithyroid drugs. The chain joins TRBV6-5 to TRBJ2-7, with D perhaps TRBD2 (6 bases). In DNA form, the CDR3 reads TGTGCCAGCAGTTACGGGGTAGCGGCTACCTACGAGCAGTACTTC. This translates into CASSYGVAATYEQYF.